This entry concerns a single TCR beta chain. In the study's own analysis: Counts of nucleated cells, estimated from reference gene primer amplification, were obtained. Assay used: immunoSEQ multiplex PCR; TCRdb lists only in-frame clones, some missing. V, J and clone size were drawn from that table, and D and trimming were deduced from the DNA. The data show 250,000 to 300,000 clones, 85% to 90% seen once. The sample is drawn from a study of blood T cell repertoires in COVID-19. Study summary: Sites across the United States, Italy and Spain contributed samples from acute and convalescent COVID-19.

Participant ages covered 18 to 89 years across 25 or so US areas. Cohort placement rested on clinical history that participants reported themselves. The ends lost 0 bases at V and 8 bases at J; junction bases unmatched: 7. The CDR3 sequence is 15 residues long. Germline lookup yields CDR1 SQVTM and CDR2 ANQGSEA. The receptor's source is a woman aged 50 to 60 who had been exposed to COVID-19. The chain joins TRBV29-1 to TRBJ1-2; 12 bases agree with TRBD1. Sequences were obtained from PBMCs or T cells enriched from blood (not recorded which). The CDR3 protein is CSVEDPGTGGYGYTF. The CDR3 DNA follows: TGCAGCGTTGAAGATCCGGGGACAGGGGGCTACGGCTACACCTTC. Variable domain in full (rest from reference TRBV29-1 and TRBJ1-2): SAVISQKPSRDICQRGTSLTIQCQVDSQVTMMFWYRQQPGQSLTLIATANQGSEATYESGFVIDKFPISRPNLTFSTLTVSNMSPEDSSIYLCSVEDPGTGGYGYTFGSGTRLTVV.